The clone carrying this TCR beta chain has a handful of counts. The sample belongs to a study of T cells of healthy individuals. TCRdb re-derived calls from the 5' RACE reads in MiXCR, one entry per CDR3 protein. The repertoire includes tens of thousands of distinct CDR3 sequences, roughly 4.3% of them detected once, and approximately 8.5% sits in the top ten. Germline CDR1 and CDR2: SGHTA and FQGNSA. With 4 bases clipped from V and 3 bases from J, the junction kept 11 bases outside the gene matches. This CDR3 has 17 amino acids. J is TRBJ2-3 and V is TRBV7-2; 9 nucleotides line up with TRBD2. This sequence originates from a human donor in good health. The CDR3 DNA sequence: TGTGCCAGCAGCTCGACCCATAGCGGGAGCGGTACAGATACGCAGTATTTT. Residues: CASSSTHSGSGTDTQYF.